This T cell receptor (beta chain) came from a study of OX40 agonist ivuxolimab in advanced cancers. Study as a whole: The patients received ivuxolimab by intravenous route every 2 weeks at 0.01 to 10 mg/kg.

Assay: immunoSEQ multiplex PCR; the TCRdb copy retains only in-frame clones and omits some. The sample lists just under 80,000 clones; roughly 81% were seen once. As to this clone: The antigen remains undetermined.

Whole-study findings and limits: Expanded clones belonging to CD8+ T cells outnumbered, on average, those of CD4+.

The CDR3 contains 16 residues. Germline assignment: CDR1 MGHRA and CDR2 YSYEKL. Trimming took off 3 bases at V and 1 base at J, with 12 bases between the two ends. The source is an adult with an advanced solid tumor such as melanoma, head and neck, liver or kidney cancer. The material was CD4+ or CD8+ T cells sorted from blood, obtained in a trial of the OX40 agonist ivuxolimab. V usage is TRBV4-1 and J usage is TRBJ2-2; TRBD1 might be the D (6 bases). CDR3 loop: CASSHPGHRNTGELFF. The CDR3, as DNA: TGCGCCAGCAGCCATCCGGGACACCGGAACACCGGGGAGCTGTTTTTT.